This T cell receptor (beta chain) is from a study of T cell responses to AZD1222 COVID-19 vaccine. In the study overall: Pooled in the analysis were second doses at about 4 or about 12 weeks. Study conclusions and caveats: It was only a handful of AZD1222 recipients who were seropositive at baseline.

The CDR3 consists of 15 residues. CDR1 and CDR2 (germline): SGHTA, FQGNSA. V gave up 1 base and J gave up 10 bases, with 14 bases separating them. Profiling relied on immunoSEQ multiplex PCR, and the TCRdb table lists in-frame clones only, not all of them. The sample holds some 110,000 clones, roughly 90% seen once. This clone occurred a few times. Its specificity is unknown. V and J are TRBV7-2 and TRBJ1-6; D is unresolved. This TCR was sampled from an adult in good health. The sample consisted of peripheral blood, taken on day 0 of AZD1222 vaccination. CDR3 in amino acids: CASSLGSGQSSPLHF. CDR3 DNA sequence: TGTGCCAGCAGCTTAGGTTCAGGTCAATCCTCACCCCTCCACTTT. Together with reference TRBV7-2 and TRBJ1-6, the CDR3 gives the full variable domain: GAGVSQSPSNKVTEKGKDVELRCDPISGHTALYWYRQSLGQGLEFLIYFQGNSAPDKSGLPSDRFSAERTGGSVSTLTIQRTQQEDSAVYLCASSLGSGQSSPLHFGNGTRLTVT.